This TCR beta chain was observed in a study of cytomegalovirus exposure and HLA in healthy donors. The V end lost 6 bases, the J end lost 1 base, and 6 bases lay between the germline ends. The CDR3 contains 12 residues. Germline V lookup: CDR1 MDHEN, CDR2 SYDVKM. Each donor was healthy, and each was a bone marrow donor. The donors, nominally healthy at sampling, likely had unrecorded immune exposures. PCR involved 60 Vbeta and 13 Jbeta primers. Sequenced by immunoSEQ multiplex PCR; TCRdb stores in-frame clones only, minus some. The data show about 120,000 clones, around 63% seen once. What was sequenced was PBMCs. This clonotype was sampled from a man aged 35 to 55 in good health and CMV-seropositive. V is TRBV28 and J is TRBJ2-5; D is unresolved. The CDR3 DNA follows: TGTGCCAGCAGACAGACCCAAGAGACCCAGTACTTC. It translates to CASRQTQETQYF. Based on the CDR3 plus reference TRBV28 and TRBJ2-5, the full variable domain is DVKVTQSSRYLVKRTGEKVFLECVQDMDHENMFWYRQDPGLGLRLIYFSYDVKMKEKGDIPEGYSVSREKKERFSLILESASTNQTSMYLCASRQTQETQYFGPGTRLLVL.